A selection of T cell receptor beta chains follows, all from one sample in a study of blood T cell repertoires in COVID-19. Measured with immunoSEQ multiplex PCR; TCRdb has only the in-frame clones, and not every one. The sample records over 100,000 clones, approximately 87% being singletons. The specimen sequenced was peripheral blood. All receptors derive from a woman aged 50 to 60 with acute or convalescent COVID-19. CDR3s include the opening cysteine and the closing phenylalanine or tryptophan. The D gene is left open where the match is weak. The size of a clone is reported for some rows only, either as once, few or many, or as a class for expanded clones.

V	J	D	size	DNA	CDR3
TRBV14	TRBJ1-2	TRBD1	NA	TGTGCCAGCAGCCAAGGCAGGGGGCTTGGCTACACCTTC	CASSQGRGLGYTF
TRBV9	TRBJ2-3	NA	NA	TGTGCCAGCAGCGTAAGCAGCGGAGGGAGCACAGATACGCAGTATTTT	CASSVSSGGSTDTQYF
TRBV7-2	TRBJ2-2	TRBD2	NA	TGTGCCAGCAGCTTGGGACTAGCGGGGGGTTTCGGGGAGCTGTTTTTT	CASSLGLAGGFGELFF
TRBV29-1	TRBJ1-4	NA	NA	TGCAGCGGGAAGACCCAAGGCGGTGCAAAACTGTTTTTT	CSGKTQGGAKLFF
TRBV2	TRBJ1-2	TRBD1	NA	TGTGCCAGCAGCCTCCGGGACAGGGAAGGCTACACCTTC	CASSLRDREGYTF
TRBV6-5	TRBJ2-2	NA	few	TGTGCCAGCAAACGGGACTCGAACACCGGGGAGCTGTTTTTT	CASKRDSNTGELFF
TRBV6-1	TRBJ1-5	NA	NA	TGTGCCAGCAGTGATCTCAGGGGCCTTAGCAATCAGCCCCAGCATTTT	CASSDLRGLSNQPQHF
TRBV13	TRBJ2-1	TRBD1	NA	TGTGCCAGCAGTTCGGACAGGTCGGGTGCCGACAATGAGCAGTTCTTC	CASSSDRSGADNEQFF
TRBV2	TRBJ1-3	NA	few	TGTGCCAGCAGTGTCCTACTCAGGGGATCTGGAAACACCATATATTTT	CASSVLLRGSGNTIYF
TRBV6-7	TRBJ2-1	TRBD2	NA	TGTGCCATACCCTGGCCGGGACTAACCCGGGGCAATGAGCAGTTCTTC	CAIPWPGLTRGNEQFF
TRBV4-1	TRBJ2-7	NA	NA	TGCGCCAGCAGCCCGGGGGTAGGGTTCTACGAGCAGTACTTC	CASSPGVGFYEQYF
TRBV11-2	TRBJ1-2	TRBD1	NA	TGTGCCAGCAGCTTGACAGGGTCCCCTTATGGCTACACCTTC	CASSLTGSPYGYTF
TRBV28	TRBJ2-4	TRBD1	once	TGTGCCGGCACACGGGCGGGACAGGGTTATTACATTCAGTACTTC	CAGTRAGQGYYIQYF
TRBV6-6	TRBJ2-7	TRBD1	NA	TGTGCCAGCAGGCCGGGACAGGGGGGCACCTACGAGCAGTACTTC	CASRPGQGGTYEQYF
TRBV5-1	TRBJ1-1	NA	NA	TGCGCCAGCAGCTGGGAAACAGGGTTGAACACTGAAGCTTTCTTT	CASSWETGLNTEAFF
TRBV7-6	TRBJ2-7	TRBD2	NA	TGTGCCAGCAGCTTAAAACCCCCTGGGGGGGTAGCGGGGGCCCCCTACGAGCAGTACTTC	CASSLKPPGGVAGAPYEQYF
TRBV9	TRBJ2-2	NA	few	TGTGCCAGCAATCCAGACAGGAACACCGGGGAGCTGTTTTTT	CASNPDRNTGELFF
TRBV11-3	TRBJ2-4	NA	NA	TGTGCCAGCAGCTCCGGATTCGATTCGGGCATTCAGTACTTC	CASSSGFDSGIQYF
TRBV10-1	TRBJ2-2	TRBD1	NA	TGCGCCAGCAGTGAGTCTGGGACAGGACTCCCCCATTTT	CASSESGTGLPHF
TRBV5-1	TRBJ1-2	NA	NA	TGCGCCAGCAGCCCCGCGGCGAGAGGGGGCTACACCTTC	CASSPAARGGYTF
TRBV27	TRBJ1-1	TRBD1	NA	TGTGCCAGCAGTAAGACAGGGGGCGAGGCTTTCTTT	CASSKTGGEAFF
TRBV10-2	TRBJ1-1	TRBD1	NA	TGCGCCAGCAAGGGGGAATCGGGACAGGGGACCCCTGAAGCTTTCTTT	CASKGESGQGTPEAFF
TRBV2	TRBJ2-7	NA	once	TGTGCCAGCAGAGCGGGCCACGGGGAACCCTACGAGCAGTACTTC	CASRAGHGEPYEQYF
TRBV28	TRBJ1-2	TRBD1	NA	TGTGCCACCTCCTCCGTCAGGGGGCTTAACTATGGCTACACCTTC	CATSSVRGLNYGYTF